This T cell receptor beta chain was sequenced for a study of cytomegalovirus exposure and HLA in healthy donors (dated by TCRdb to the late 2010s). Turning to the overall study: An earlier analysis of several hundred of the donors reported more than 250 Gb of sequence data and some 120 million unique TCR beta sequences from around 200 million T cells. On average, 235,054 unique TCR beta nucleotide sequences were sequenced per donor among a few hundred genotyped donors of the cohort, with roughly 18% of those sequences being non-productive. Because of strong linkage in the cohort, roughly five DR-DQ haplotypes were treated as single units for association and clustering. Of the roughly 410 genotyped donors, less than 85% were placed in the genetic ancestry cluster associated with self-reported Caucasian donors. The number of donors typed differed by locus, with about 629-630 for A, B, C, DRB1 and DQB1, approximately 500 for DQA1, 600 to 610 for DPA1, and 450 to 480 for DPB1. A separate validation cohort of roughly 120 different subjects was used in addition to the approximately 640-subject first cohort. In the later analysis, no new phenotypic data were used to find candidate immune exposures; instead, reliance was placed on TCR beta sequences and their occurrence across donors. Genome-wide SNP genotypes for about 65% of the 666 donors were used in a later genetic analysis, which treated that subset as a discovery cohort. The study profiled the T cell repertoires of 500 to 800 subjects by immunosequencing and related them to cytomegalovirus serostatus. Every repertoire in the discovery cohort had been generated on one and the same sequencing platform. Class I and class II HLA loci were covered by the typing at four-digit resolution. Donor age, sex, ethnicity and CMV serostatus were compiled together with the repertoire data. To predict cytomegalovirus infection status, the study brought together high-throughput TCR immunosequencing, statistical association of individual TCRs with disease status, and machine learning. A later analysis re-analyzed previously published TCR beta repertoires from 500 to 700 donors and added high-resolution HLA genotyping to study TCR occurrence patterns. The aim of the study was to test whether cataloging public T cell receptors could identify signatures of past pathogen exposure. An early release covering 550 to 700 HLA-typed donors comprised approximately 290 gigabases of sequencing data and around 80 million unique TCR sequences. To decide whether each TCR beta V gene segment behaved as functional or pseudogenic, an earlier analysis of approximately 620 of the donors relied on high-throughput TCR beta sequencing.

The cohort was made up of approximately 700 healthy bone marrow donors. At the time of sampling, every cohort member was nominally healthy, though immune exposures that went unrecorded were likely present. The donor was CMV seronegative and was included in the group of 352 seronegative cohort members. Every donor gave a peripheral blood sample, and the peripheral blood mononuclear cells from that sample were used for TCR beta sequencing. The Qiagen DNeasy Blood Extraction Kit was used to extract genomic DNA from the blood cell samples. General study outcomes and caveats: Broadly in line with IMGT annotations, most TCR beta V segments showed up in productive rearrangements about 90% or about 30% of the time in an earlier analysis of 450 to 750 of the donors. The cohort was sequenced for TCR beta chains only, and without alpha or paired-chain data the features that could be detected were limited. A few of the identified cytomegalovirus-associated TCR beta chains were confirmed in vitro to be specific for cytomegalovirus antigens. The only immune exposure information available for the cohort was CMV serostatus. Because the 87-base-pair reads could not distinguish some IMGT-functional V segments, including TRBV6-2 and TRBV6-3, those segments were excluded. Compared with equally common non-associated chains, HLA-associated TCR beta chains in a later analysis were more clonally expanded and had lower generation probabilities. A later analysis found that most CMV-associated TCR beta chains appeared HLA-restricted, with HLA associations seemingly driven largely by CMV exposure. The study listed 150 to 200 TCR beta chains as associated with cytomegalovirus. Roughly uniform sequencing depth across donors was assumed in presence/absence analyses, although this assumption may not hold. Linkage disequilibrium might explain the correlated functional status among segregating V segments, but an unknown experimental factor could not be excluded. Cytomegalovirus status was reported to be diagnosed by the classifier with high specificity and sensitivity in both the original and validation cohorts. A further reported finding was that TCR beta sequences accurately predicted the HLA-A and HLA-B alleles for most subjects in the first cohort. An association between a missense DCLRE1C variant and V-gene and J-gene trimming of TCR beta chains was found in a later genetic analysis and replicated in an independent cohort. According to a later genetic analysis, donors in an Asian-associated ancestry cluster had fewer N-insertions in productive TCRs than the approximately 670-donor mean. A group of highly shared sequence variants was considered likely to be a technical artifact of the sequencing pipeline. According to a later analysis, parvovirus B19, influenza, CMV and Epstein-Barr virus appeared linked to several top co-occurrence clusters. Roughly 17 rarely observed V segments, including chromosome 9 orphons, were excluded from the earlier analysis of approximately 600 of the donors because counts were too low. At a false discovery rate of 0.05, a later analysis linked approximately 18,000 TCR beta sequences to specific HLA alleles. The authors suggested that the approach could potentially be generalized to other disease states and immunological phenotypes. In a later analysis, TCR association rates were found to vary across HLA loci, with the most associated TCRs seen for DRB1 alleles and the fewest for HLA-C alleles. When HLA alleles, especially DR and DQ, strongly co-occurred, attributing TCR associations to individual alleles was difficult. Most TCR sequences were observed very rarely across donors, whereas some public TCRs were present in many individuals. Because HLA typing was unavailable for some donors at each locus, only the typed subset was used in association tests.

Trimming removed 0 bases from V and 5 bases from J, leaving 17 bases between the germline ends. Taken from the germline V gene, the CDR1 and CDR2 loops are SGHVS and FQNEAQ. From the cysteine through the phenylalanine, the CDR3 covers 16 amino acids. The entry retains the CDR3 DNA only, 48 bases that are in frame from base 1. The protocol used for the library was the immunoSEQ multiplex PCR assay. A mixture of 60 forward primers for TCR Vbeta segments and 13 reverse primers for TCR Jbeta segments was used in the multiplex PCR. The CDR3 region of rearranged TCR beta genes was amplified from genomic DNA by a multiplex PCR assay. Amplified TCR beta libraries were sequenced as 87-base-pair reads on the Illumina HiSeq System. Turning to the authors' computational methods: In a later analysis, some 80 million unique TCR beta chains were counted across the roughly 610 repertoires, and approximately 9.9 million of these chains were shared by at least two donors. Raw reads were error-corrected and collapsed into unique sequences by a nearest-neighbor algorithm in which closely related sequences were merged to remove PCR and sequencing errors. CDR3 sequences were aligned to IMGT reference sequences to assign V, D and J gene segments. Each retained sequence needed at least a six-nucleotide match to both a V gene segment and a J gene segment. A rearrangement was called productive if the CDR3 had no stop codons and remained in frame with V and J, and every other rearrangement was called non-productive. CDR3 was defined according to IMGT convention as the region running from the second conserved V-encoded cysteine to the conserved J-encoded phenylalanine. The earlier analysis of some 550 of the donors excluded any sequence lacking an unambiguous match to a single V gene segment. In an earlier analysis of 587 of the donors, a V segment was called functional when productive rearrangements were above 56.7%, and segregating when the standard deviation between donors exceeded 5%. A statistical classification framework was built to diagnose cytomegalovirus status from the catalog of TCR beta chain sequences. In a later analysis, V and J genes were assigned by comparing TCR nucleotide sequences against IMGT/GENE-DB human TR gene sequences. A later analysis assigned CDR3 sequences and most-parsimonious VDJ recombination scenarios with the TCRdist pipeline. In a later analysis, every TCR beta chain was defined by the combination of its CDR3 amino acid sequence and its V-gene family, and reads without a unique V-gene family were dropped. To address suspected cross-contamination and a sequencing artifact, a later analysis removed roughly 640 highly shared, low-generation-probability nucleotide sequences. In a later analysis, a clonal expansion index for each public chain was calculated from normalized within-repertoire ranks of inferred template counts. A later analysis computed generation probabilities with a VDJ recombination model fitted to out-of-frame rearrangements, and checked the results against IGoR. A later analysis scored TCR-TCR, TCR-HLA and TCR-CMV co-occurrence with hypergeometric tests, applying a repertoire-size bias correction to TCR pairs. False discovery rates were estimated in a later analysis by permuting HLA or CMV assignments 20 times. In a later analysis, co-occurring TCRs were grouped with DBSCAN, and TCRdist sequence similarity was added when clustering was performed within HLA-allele-positive subsets. Repertoires with fewer than 30,000 or more than 120,000 public chains, plus five repertoires with anomalous nucleotide sharing, were excluded from co-occurrence clustering. TCRdb obtained this table from immuneACCESS and retained in-frame rearrangements with V and J assigned. These tables miss some clones; where compared with another copy, unresolved V genes account for less than half of the shortfall, and the remainder is unexplained. The DNA was the basis for D and trimming; V, J and clone size are from that table. The sample yields 150,000 to 200,000 clones; nearly 80% were counted once. Together, the top ten hold 13% to 15% of the sample.

As to this clone: Its antigen target is currently unknown. No base qualities exist here, and no much larger clone lies one base off it.

The sequence was collected from a woman aged 40-49 years in good health and CMV-seronegative. Material: PBMCs. In this chain, TRBV7-8 is recombined with TRBJ2-7, and the D gene may be TRBD2, 5 bases matching. The DNA reads TGTGCCAGCAGCTTAGCTCGGGGAAGGCGGTTTGACGAGCAGTACTTC. Translation gives CASSLARGRRFDEQYF.